This T cell receptor beta chain was recorded in a study of cytomegalovirus exposure and HLA in healthy donors. Study-level results: Published work reported that the classifier diagnosed cytomegalovirus status with high specificity and sensitivity.

This clone was seen once. Its cognate antigen is unknown. Other DNA sequences within the sample encode an identical CDR3. Primers included in the PCR were 60 Vbeta and 13 Jbeta primers. The table came from immunoSEQ multiplex PCR; TCRdb's copy has only in-frame clones and leaves some out. The repertoire holds 100,000 to 150,000 clones, with roughly 80% as singletons. Germline V CDR1 and CDR2: SGHRS, YFSETQ. CDR3 length: 13 residues. Trimming left V 0 bases short and J 8 bases short, with 11 bases between. The rearrangement joins TRBV5-1 to TRBJ1-2; D perhaps matches TRBD1 (5 bases). The sequenced sample was PBMCs. The sequence derives from an older woman in good health and CMV-seronegative. Here the CDR3 DNA reads TGCGCCAGCAGCTTGGAAGGGGCACGGGGCTACACCTTC. It translates to CASSLEGARGYTF.